These 31 T cell receptor beta chains share one sample of origin, sequenced in a study of glioma-infiltrating T cells. Amplification of TCR alpha and beta CDR3 regions from RNA used iRepertoire nested multiplex PCR. TCRdb fed the multiplex PCR reads into MiXCR, producing one record per CDR3 protein. The sample includes a few hundred thousand distinct CDR3 sequences, about 40% of them seen just once. Sequenced sample: glioma tissue, nonneoplastic brain tissue, or PBMCs (not recorded which). These receptors all stem from a human donor with low-grade glioma or glioblastoma, undergoing nonglioma brain surgery, or in good health (not recorded which).

This clonotype was seen more than once but under ten times. The chain uses TRBV28 and TRBJ1-2; 9 nucleotides agree with TRBD1. The trim removed 4 bases at V and 2 bases at J, leaving 5 bases unmatched. Per the germline V gene, CDR1 is MDHEN and CDR2 is SYDVKM. The CDR3 totals 15 residues. For the CDR3, the DNA is TGTGCCAGCAGTTCTCTCGGGACAGGGAACTATGGCTACACCTTC. Amino acid sequence: CASSSLGTGNYGYTF.

This clonotype has more than one count but fewer than ten. The rearrangement uses TRBV24-1 and TRBJ2-5; the match to TRBD1 covers 9 bases. The CDR3 has 16 residues. Germline CDR1 and CDR2: KGHDR and SFDVKD. V gave up 3 bases and J gave up 4 bases; unmatched junction bases: 8. CDR3 in amino acids: CATSDPRGQGRETQYF. The CDR3 DNA reads TGTGCCACCAGTGATCCGCGGGGACAGGGAAGAGAGACCCAGTACTTC.

The CDR3 DNA sequence: TGTGCCAGCAGCTTGGTTGTCGGGGAGCTGTTTTTT. This translates into CASSLVVGELFF. The V gene is TRBV7-9, the J gene TRBJ2-2; D unclear. Germline CDR1 is SEHNR and CDR2 is FQNEAQ (reference sequence). The CDR3 has 12 amino acids. V was pared by 3 bases and J by 7 bases, with 6 bases between.

This chain connects TRBV7-9 to TRBJ2-1, with 11 bases identical to TRBD2. The CDR3 totals 14 residues. In germline, CDR1 is SEHNR, CDR2 FQNEAQ (reference sequence). The J segment lost 15 bases and the V segment lost 5 bases, leaving 12 bases of the junction unmatched. CDR3 DNA: TGTGCCAGCAGCACTCTTACTAGCGGGAGTTCTCTGTTCTTC. Residues: CASSTLTSGSSLFF.

V is TRBV7-8 and J is TRBJ1-1; D is ambiguous. The CDR3 is 13 amino acids. The germline gives CDR1 SGHVS, CDR2 FQNEAQ. Between the trimmed V and J ends, which lost 5 bases and 7 bases, there was a span of 14 bases. The CDR3 DNA is TGTGCCAGCAGCCCATTCACGAGCAGTGAAGCTTTCTTT. This sequence encodes CASSPFTSSEAFF.

This clonotype was found many times. The V gene is TRBV10-3, the J gene TRBJ1-4; 8 bases map to TRBD1. Germline V gives CDR1 ENHRY, CDR2 SYGVKD. This CDR3 is built from 14 residues. The trim removed 5 bases at V and 7 bases at J, leaving 6 bases unmatched. Here the CDR3 reads CAISSSGGGEKLFF. Written as DNA, the CDR3 is TGTGCCATCAGTTCCTCAGGGGGCGGTGAAAAACTGTTTTTT.

This rearrangement joins TRBV3-1 to TRBJ2-7; possibly TRBD2 for D (6 bases). This CDR3 region has 14 residues. The germline V gene has CDR1 LGHDT and CDR2 YNNKEL (reference sequence). Trimming removed 8 bases from V and 4 bases from J, with 18 bases in between. CDR3 in DNA: TGTGCCAGCGCCCCCGGGACTCACTCTTACGAGCAGTACTTC. Translated: CASAPGTHSYEQYF.

The J gene is TRBJ2-5, the V gene TRBV28, with TRBD2 as a possible D gene (5 bases). The length of the CDR3 is 15 residues. With 5 bases removed from V and 4 bases from J, the gap between germline ends came to 17 bases. Per the germline V gene, CDR1 is MDHEN and CDR2 is SYDVKM. The CDR3 DNA reads TGTGCCAGCAGTGAAGACCCCGGGGAGTCAGAGACCCAGTACTTC. Encoded protein: CASSEDPGESETQYF.

Remarks on this clonotype: A much larger clone sits a single nucleotide away, making a read error possible. The chain links TRBV6-5 to TRBJ2-3; 7 bases agree with TRBD1. The CDR3 sequence is 15 residues long. CDR1 and CDR2 from the germline V gene are MNHEY and SVGAGI. The CDR3 DNA reads as TGTGCCAGCAGTTTGCTCAGGACAGGCACAGATACGAAGTATTTT. This sequence encodes CASSLLRTGTDTKYF.

There are a few counts of this clonotype. CDR3 amino acids: CASSLALGGAHEQFF. DNA for the CDR3: TGTGCCAGCAGCTTAGCGCTAGGGGGAGCCCATGAGCAGTTCTTC. The chain combines TRBV7-2 with TRBJ2-1; weak D call: TRBD1 (6 bases). Germline CDR1 and CDR2: SGHTA and FQGNSA. The V end was cut by 0 bases, the J end by 8 bases, with 14 bases between. This CDR3 region has 15 residues.

This clonotype was observed a handful of times. A much larger clone differs by one base, so this may be a read error. The V and J genes are TRBV27 and TRBJ2-7, with D possibly TRBD2 on 5 matching bases. The CDR3 has 14 amino acids. The germline V gene encodes CDR1 MNHEY and CDR2 SMNVEV (reference sequence). V dropped 0 bases and J dropped 7 bases, with 13 bases sitting between them. The chain's CDR3 is CASSLSSSGNEQYF. Written as DNA, the CDR3 is TGTGCCAGCAGTTTATCCTCATCGGGGAATGAGCAGTACTTC.

V gene TRBV5-1 combines with J gene TRBJ2-5, with TRBD1 identical over 10 bases. The CDR3 extends over 15 amino acids. CDR1 SGHRS and CDR2 YFSETQ come from the germline V gene. V lost 2 bases and J lost 3; bases outside the gene matches: 4. The CDR3 protein is CASSFAGTGEETQYF. CDR3 coding DNA: TGCGCCAGCAGCTTCGCCGGGACAGGGGAAGAGACCCAGTACTTC.

J is TRBJ2-2 and V is TRBV14; 11 nucleotides line up with TRBD2. Germline CDR1 and CDR2: SGHDN and FVKESK. V shed 4 bases, J shed 5 bases, and the junction held 6 bases outside the gene matches. This CDR3 has 16 amino acids. The CDR3 nucleotides are TGTGCCAGCAGCCGACTAGCGGGGACTTTTACCGGGGAGCTGTTTTTT. This translates into CASSRLAGTFTGELFF.

A word on this clonotype: This could be a read error, since a much larger clone is one nucleotide away. CDR3 DNA: TGCAGTGCTTCTATAGGGGCTGAAGCTTCCTTT. Its protein product is CSASIGAEASF. The chain uses TRBV20-1 and TRBJ1-1, with D perhaps matching TRBD1 (5 bases). This CDR3 contains 11 residues. Germline CDR1 is DFQATT and CDR2 is SNEGSKA (reference sequence).

This clonotype was detected a few times. The J gene is TRBJ2-1, the V gene TRBV7-2; possibly TRBD2 for D (7 bases). Germline lookup yields CDR1 SGHTA and CDR2 FQGNSA. CDR3 size: 16 residues. The V end was cut by 4 bases, the J end by 7 bases, with 20 bases between. The CDR3 nucleotides read TGTGCCAGCAGCTCCTCCTTAAGGGGGGGGCCGAATGAGCAGTTCTTC. This gives the protein CASSSSLRGGPNEQFF.

This clonotype was seen only a few times. The V call is TRBV6-2 or TRBV6-3, the J call TRBJ2-1; TRBD2 agrees at 8 bases. V gave up 8 bases and J gave up 5 bases; unmatched junction bases: 14. The germline V gene encodes CDR1 MNHEY and CDR2 SVGEGT. The CDR3 loop spans 16 amino acids. The CDR3 here is CASQGFALAEDNEQFF. CDR3 bases: TGTGCCAGCCAGGGGTTCGCACTAGCGGAGGACAATGAGCAGTTCTTC.

This chain connects TRBV3-1 to TRBJ1-1, with 8 bases that match TRBD1. Germline CDR1 and CDR2: LGHDT and YNNKEL (reference sequence). V shed 5 bases and J 1 base; nucleotides not matched to a gene: 6. The CDR3 sequence is 15 residues long. For the CDR3, the DNA is TGTGCCAGCAGCACCCAGGGGGCTGGGAACACTGAAGCTTTCTTT. This encodes CASSTQGAGNTEAFF. Full variable domain (outside the CDR3, taken from reference TRBV3-1 and TRBJ1-1): DTAVSQTPKYLVTQMGNDKSIKCEQNLGHDTMYWYKQDSKKFLKIMFSYNNKELIINETVPNRFSPKSPDKAHLNLHINSLELGDSAVYFCASSTQGAGNTEAFFGQGTRLTVV.

A word on this clonotype: With a much larger clone just one base away, this may be a read error. The genes are TRBV20-1 and TRBJ1-6, with 7 bases aligning to TRBD1. This CDR3 spans 14 amino acids. The germline gives CDR1 DFQATT, CDR2 SNEGSKA (reference sequence). J gave up 5 bases and V 6 bases, and 7 bases lay outside the gene matches. Here the CDR3 reads CSAIKGAHNSPLHF. The CDR3 DNA reads TGCAGTGCCATAAAGGGGGCCCATAATTCACCCCTCCACTTT.

In its sample, this clonotype was seen a few times. The chain is built from TRBV15 and TRBJ1-1, with unresolved D. V was cut by 1 base and J by 1 base, with 10 bases left in between. The length of the CDR3 is 15 residues. Germline V CDR1 and CDR2: LNHNV, YYDKDF (reference sequence). As DNA, the CDR3 is TGTGCCACCAGCAGAGCTGGAGGGCGGAACACTGAAGCTTTCTTT. Translated: CATSRAGGRNTEAFF.

Note on this clonotype: This sequence may be a read error, since a much larger clone differs from it by one base. J is TRBJ2-4 and V is TRBV27; the D is unclear. In germline, CDR1 is MNHEY, CDR2 SMNVEV (reference sequence). The CDR3 has 13 residues. The CDR3 here is CASSWLGENIQHF. The CDR3 DNA reads TGTGCCAGCAGTTGGCTAGGAGAAAACATTCAGCACTTC.

In its sample, this clonotype was seen once. A much larger clone differs by one base, so this may be a read error. The rearrangement uses TRBV27 and TRBJ1-5; D uncertain. The V gene's germline CDR1 is MNHEY and CDR2 SMNVEV (reference sequence). Trimming stripped 11 bases from V and 0 bases from J, with 17 bases between. The CDR3 sequence is 15 residues long. In nucleotides, the CDR3 is TGTGCCTCCCGCCTAAGAAGCGATAGCAATCAGCCCCAGCATTTT. The encoded protein is CASRLRSDSNQPQHF.

V and J are TRBV11-2 and TRBJ2-1; TRBD1 agrees at 8 bases. This CDR3 has 15 residues. The V and J ends lost 6 bases and 6 bases, in that order; junction bases with no gene match: 10. Germline V gives CDR1 SGHAT, CDR2 FQNNGV. The CDR3 reads CASSYTGGSGNEQFF. As DNA, the CDR3 is TGTGCCAGCAGTTACACAGGGGGTAGTGGCAATGAGCAGTTCTTC.

The chain couples TRBV10-3 to TRBJ1-3, with unresolved D. The CDR3 length is 14 residues. Germline assignment: CDR1 ENHRY and CDR2 SYGVKD. The V end was cut by 4 bases, the J end by 2 bases, with 9 bases between. DNA for the CDR3: TGTGCCATCAGTGGGGCATATACTGGAAACACCATATATTTT. It specifies CAISGAYTGNTIYF.

This clonotype was seen a single time. This may come from a read error, since a much larger clone is one base off. CDR3 protein: CASRSAGGRNEQFF. Here the CDR3 DNA reads TGTGCCAGCAGATCAGCGGGAGGGAGGAATGAGCAGTTCTTC. The V call is TRBV6-1, the J call TRBJ2-1; 10 nucleotides match TRBD2. The V gene end was trimmed by 6 bases and the J gene end by 7 bases; junction bases not matched to a gene: 6. The CDR3 runs to 14 residues. The germline V gene has CDR1 MNHNS and CDR2 SASEGT.

As to this clonotype: It is likely a read error, because the conserved phenylalanine at the end of the CDR3 is missing. The chain links TRBV6-1 to TRBJ2-7; D possibly corresponds to TRBD2 (6 bases). In germline, CDR1 is MNHNS, CDR2 SASEGT. The CDR3 has 17 residues. Trimming stripped 6 bases from V and 5 bases from J, with 26 bases between. CDR3 in DNA: TGTGCCAGCAGATCTCCACGGGTCGGGAGCCCCCCGAACGAGCAGTACCTC. Amino acid sequence: CASRSPRVGSPPNEQYL.

As for this clonotype: An end of the junction does not agree with germline; a read error may underlie this. This chain connects TRBV20-1 to TRBJ2-1; D is uncertain. Germline V gene lookup returns CDR1 DFQATT and CDR2 SNEGSKA (reference sequence). This CDR3 region has 14 residues. The CDR3 spells CSATSYLSNNERFF. CDR3 coding DNA: TGCAGTGCTACATCATACTTGTCCAACAATGAGCGGTTCTTC.

As to this clonotype: This may stem from a read error, because a much larger clone lies one nucleotide away. The chain carries TRBV28 and TRBJ1-1, with D maybe TRBD1 (5 bases). Per the germline V gene, CDR1 is MDHEN and CDR2 is SYDVKM. The CDR3 consists of 11 residues. DNA of the CDR3: TGTGCCAGCGGTTTCTACAGGGAAGCTTTCTTT. This codes for CASGFYREAFF.

In its sample, this clonotype was seen a few times. The chain uses TRBV6-6 and TRBJ1-4; the D gene is possibly TRBD1 (5 bases). Between the trimmed V and J ends, which lost 2 bases and 8 bases, there was a span of 9 bases. The germline V gene encodes CDR1 MNHNY and CDR2 SVGAGI (reference sequence). This CDR3 comprises 13 residues. The CDR3 loop is CASSYLPGEKLFF. As DNA, the CDR3 is TGTGCCAGCAGTTACCTACCAGGGGAAAAACTGTTTTTT.

As concerns this clonotype: A much more abundant neighbour one base away suggests this may be a read error. The chain recombines TRBV27 with TRBJ1-2; a weak D match, TRBD1 (6 bases). In germline, CDR1 is MNHEY, CDR2 SMNVEV (reference sequence). This CDR3 contains 13 residues. The CDR3 DNA is TGTGCCAGCAGTTTATCGACAGGACTTGGCTACAACTTC. The encoded protein is CASSLSTGLGYNF.

The chain has TRBV20-1 and TRBJ2-1; 14 positions match TRBD2. The junction had 1 base not matched to a gene; V was cut back by 0 bases and J by 6 bases. There are 15 residues in the CDR3. In germline, CDR1 is DFQATT, CDR2 SNEGSKA (reference sequence). The CDR3 sequence is CSARDGTSGSNEQFF. CDR3 nucleotides: TGCAGTGCTAGAGATGGGACTAGCGGGAGCAATGAGCAGTTCTTC.

Ten or more counts support this clonotype. The CDR3 region is CSARDVRDLATDTQYF. In nucleotides, the CDR3 is TGCAGTGCTAGAGATGTGCGGGACTTAGCCACAGATACGCAGTATTTT. The chain uses TRBV20-1 and TRBJ2-3, with a tentative D call TRBD2 (6 bases). From germline, CDR1 is DFQATT and CDR2 SNEGSKA (reference sequence). V lost 0 bases, J lost 2 bases, and 15 bases lay in between. This CDR3 is built from 16 residues.